This paragraph covers one T cell receptor beta chain sequence. A much bigger clone sits one base away, suggesting this may be a read error. TCRdb's table, derived via immunoSEQ multiplex PCR, lists solely in-frame clones and lacks some. The repertoire holds 390,000 or so clones, more than 75% seen once, with under 11% in the top ten. The data originate from a study of blood T cell repertoires in COVID-19. Looking at the study overall: Samples came from the United States, Italy and Spain, spanning acute and convalescent COVID-19.

Per the germline V gene, CDR1 is MRHNA and CDR2 is SNTAGT. The CDR3 covers 14 residues. V lost 4 bases and J lost 1; bases outside the gene matches: 0. V gene TRBV6-4 combines with J gene TRBJ2-3, with TRBD2 matching 9 bases. The clonotype originates from a woman aged 25 to 45 with COVID-19, enrolled during active disease. The specimen was peripheral blood. The CDR3: CASSVAGGTDTQYF. Written as DNA, the CDR3 is TGTGCCAGCAGTGTAGCGGGAGGCACAGATACGCAGTATTTT.